A single TCR beta chain is shown here with its context. The entry originates in a study of shared clonotypes between healthy human individuals. Looking at the study overall: The plates for each donor numbered three CD4 naive, three CD4 memory, two CD8 naive and one CD8 memory.

Germline assignment: CDR1 SEHNR and CDR2 FQNEAQ (reference sequence). This CDR3 spans 14 amino acids. V lost 6 bases and J 4 bases, leaving 15 bases between the germline ends. Genomic DNA belonging to each subset was distributed in equal measure over several immunoSEQ plates. Using immunoSEQ multiplex PCR, the repertoire was profiled, and TCRdb retains in-frame clones only, with some absent. This sample has 2 million to 2.5 million clones; approximately 94% occur once, and the top ten carry 1.1%. CD45RO-negative CD8 cells positively selected for CCR7 made up the naive population, which excluded terminally differentiated effector memory CD45RA+ cells.

The sequenced material came from naive CD8+ T cells sorted from blood. The chain joins TRBV7-9 to TRBJ1-1; D may be TRBD1 (6 bases). This TCR was sampled from a man younger than 35 in good health. In DNA form, the CDR3 reads TGTGCCAGCAGAGCAGGGGAGGATCGCACTGAAGCTTTCTTT. It is translated as CASRAGEDRTEAFF.